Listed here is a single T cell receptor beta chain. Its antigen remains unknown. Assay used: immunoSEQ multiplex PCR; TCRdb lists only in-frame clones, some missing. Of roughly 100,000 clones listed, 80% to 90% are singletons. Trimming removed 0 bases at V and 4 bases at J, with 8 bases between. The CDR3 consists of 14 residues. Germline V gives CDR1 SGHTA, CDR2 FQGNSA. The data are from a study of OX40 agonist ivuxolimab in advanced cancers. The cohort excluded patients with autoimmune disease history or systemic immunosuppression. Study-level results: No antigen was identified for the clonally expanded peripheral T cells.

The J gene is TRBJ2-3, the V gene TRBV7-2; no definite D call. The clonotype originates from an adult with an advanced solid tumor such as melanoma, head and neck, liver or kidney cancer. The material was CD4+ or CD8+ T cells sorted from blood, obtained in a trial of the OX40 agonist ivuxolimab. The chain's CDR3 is CASSLAKGPDTQYF. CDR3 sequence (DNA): TGTGCCAGCAGCTTAGCGAAGGGCCCAGATACGCAGTATTTT. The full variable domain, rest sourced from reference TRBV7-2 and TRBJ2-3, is GAGVSQSPSNKVTEKGKDVELRCDPISGHTALYWYRQSLGQGLEFLIYFQGNSAPDKSGLPSDRFSAERTGGSVSTLTIQRTQQEDSAVYLCASSLAKGPDTQYFGPGTRLTVL.